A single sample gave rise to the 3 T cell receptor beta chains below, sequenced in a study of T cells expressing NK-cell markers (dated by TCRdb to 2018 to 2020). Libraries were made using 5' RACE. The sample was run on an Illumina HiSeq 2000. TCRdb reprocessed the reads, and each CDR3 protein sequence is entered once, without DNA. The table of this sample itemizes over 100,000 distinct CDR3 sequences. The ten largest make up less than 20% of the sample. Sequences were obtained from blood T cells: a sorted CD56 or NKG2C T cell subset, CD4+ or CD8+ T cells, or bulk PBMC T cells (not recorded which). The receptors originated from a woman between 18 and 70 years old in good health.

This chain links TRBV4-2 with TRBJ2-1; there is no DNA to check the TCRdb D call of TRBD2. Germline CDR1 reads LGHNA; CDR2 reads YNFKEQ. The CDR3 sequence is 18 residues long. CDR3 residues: CASSQVISGASSYNEQFF.

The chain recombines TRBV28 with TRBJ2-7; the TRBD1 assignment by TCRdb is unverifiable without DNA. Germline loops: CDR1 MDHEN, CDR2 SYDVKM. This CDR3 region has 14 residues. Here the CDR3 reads CASSSPRQGSEQYF. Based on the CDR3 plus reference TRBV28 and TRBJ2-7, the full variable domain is DVKVTQSSRYLVKRTGEKVFLECVQDMDHENMFWYRQDPGLGLRLIYFSYDVKMKEKGDIPEGYSVSREKKERFSLILESASTNQTSMYLCASSSPRQGSEQYFGPGTRLTVT.

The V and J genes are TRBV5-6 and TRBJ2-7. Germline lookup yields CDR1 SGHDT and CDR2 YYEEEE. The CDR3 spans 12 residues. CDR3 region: CASSLMDYEQYF.